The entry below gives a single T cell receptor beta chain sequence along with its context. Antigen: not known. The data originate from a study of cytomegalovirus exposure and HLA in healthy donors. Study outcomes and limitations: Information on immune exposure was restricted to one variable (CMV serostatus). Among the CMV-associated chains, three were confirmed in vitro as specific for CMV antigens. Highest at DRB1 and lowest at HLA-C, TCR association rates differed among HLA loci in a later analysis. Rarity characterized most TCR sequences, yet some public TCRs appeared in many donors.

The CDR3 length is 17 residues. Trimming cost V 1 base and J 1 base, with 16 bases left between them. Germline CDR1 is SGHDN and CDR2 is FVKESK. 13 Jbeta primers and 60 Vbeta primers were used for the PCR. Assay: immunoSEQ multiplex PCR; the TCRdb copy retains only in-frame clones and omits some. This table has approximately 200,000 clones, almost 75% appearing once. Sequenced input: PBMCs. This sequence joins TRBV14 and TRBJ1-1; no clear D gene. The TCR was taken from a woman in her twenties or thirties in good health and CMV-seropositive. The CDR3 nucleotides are TGTGCCAGCAGCCAAGGGCGGAAATTCATGCAGAACACTGAAGCTTTCTTT. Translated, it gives CASSQGRKFMQNTEAFF.